These 8 T cell receptor beta chains share one sample of origin, sequenced in a study of blood T cell repertoires in COVID-19. Sequencing was performed with immunoSEQ multiplex PCR; in TCRdb, only in-frame clones are kept and a portion is missing. In the table there are 130,000 to 150,000 clones, roughly 84% of which are singletons. The sequencing input was peripheral blood. The receptors derive from a human donor in a cohort sampled during active COVID-19.

The V and J genes are TRBV27 and TRBJ2-6; D remains unclear. This CDR3 is built from 15 residues. Germline V gives CDR1 MNHEY, CDR2 SMNVEV (reference sequence). The V and J ends lost 5 bases and 1 base respectively, with 9 bases between them. CDR3 in amino acids: CASSLVSSGANVLTF. The CDR3 coding sequence is TGTGCCAGCAGTCTAGTTAGTTCTGGGGCCAACGTCCTGACTTTC.

This chain connects TRBV6-4 to TRBJ1-6; D may be TRBD1 (5 bases). The CDR3 covers 14 residues. V lost 4 bases and J 9 bases, leaving 13 bases between the germline ends. Germline CDR1 reads MRHNA; CDR2 reads SNTAGT. The chain's CDR3 is CASSVAVRGSPLHF. CDR3 sequence (DNA): TGTGCCAGCAGTGTCGCCGTTAGGGGTTCACCCCTCCACTTT.

V gene TRBV6-5 combines with J gene TRBJ2-3; possibly TRBD1 for D (6 bases). CDR1 is MNHEY and CDR2 is SVGAGI in the germline V gene. The CDR3 has 13 residues. V lost 6 bases to trimming and J lost 3 bases, with 10 bases between them. CDR3 region: CASRVTGTDTQYF. The DNA for the CDR3 is TGTGCCAGCAGAGTAACAGGGACAGATACGCAGTATTTT.

V gene TRBV2 combines with J gene TRBJ1-2, with D uncertain. Trimming removed 1 base at V and 2 bases at J, with 11 bases between. Per germline, CDR1 SNHLY and CDR2 FYNNEI. The CDR3 has 15 amino acids. In DNA, the CDR3 is TGTGCCAGCAGTGAAGGCCCCGCGCCAAACTATGGCTACACCTTC. The encoded protein is CASSEGPAPNYGYTF.

In its sample, this clone was seen once. The gene calls are TRBV7-2 and TRBJ2-4; D possibly corresponds to TRBD1 (5 bases). V lost 7 bases and J lost 0, with 13 bases in between. The CDR3 has 15 amino acids. Germline CDR1 SGHTA, CDR2 FQGNSA. The CDR3 loop is CASTLPTVAKNIQYF. The CDR3 nucleotides read TGTGCCAGCACACTCCCGACAGTAGCCAAAAACATTCAGTACTTC.

Only one count was recorded for this clone. This rearrangement joins TRBV11-2 to TRBJ1-5, with 8 bases matching TRBD1. The CDR3 has 15 residues. Germline assignment: CDR1 SGHAT and CDR2 FQNNGV. Losses at the gene ends were 5 bases for V and 2 bases for J; bases not matched to a gene: 5. DNA of the CDR3: TGTGCCAGCAGCACCGGACAGGGCGGCAATCAGCCCCAGCATTTT. The encoded protein is CASSTGQGGNQPQHF.

The chain is built from TRBV7-2 and TRBJ2-2; D perhaps matches TRBD1 (7 bases). The CDR3 has 15 residues. From germline, CDR1 is SGHTA and CDR2 FQGNSA. The V end was cut by 6 bases, the J end by 5 bases, with 16 bases between. The CDR3 loop is CASSRGSGGTGELFF. The CDR3 coding sequence is TGTGCCAGCAGTAGGGGATCAGGGGGGACCGGGGAGCTGTTTTTT.

The genes are TRBV5-1 and TRBJ1-1; D is undetermined. Germline values: CDR1 SGHRS, CDR2 YFSETQ. The CDR3 spans 15 residues. V gave up 3 bases and J gave up 4 bases, with 16 bases separating them. CDR3 protein: CASSSQGGWGTEAFF. DNA of the CDR3: TGCGCCAGCAGCTCCCAAGGAGGGTGGGGCACTGAAGCTTTCTTT.